The text below deals with one TCR beta chain. This specimen comes from a study of cytomegalovirus exposure and HLA in healthy donors. The CDR3 contains 13 residues. J was trimmed by 5 bases and V by 4 bases; bases with no gene match: 4. CDR1 is SGHNT, CDR2 YYREEE, per germline (reference sequence). Amplification used 60 Vbeta primers and 13 Jbeta primers. Sequencing was performed with immunoSEQ multiplex PCR; in TCRdb, only in-frame clones are kept and a portion is missing. Of about 200,000 clones detected, around four fifths appear once; the ten largest clones hold roughly 1.5%. The TCR comes from a man aged 50 or older in good health and CMV-seronegative. Sequences were obtained from PBMCs. The chain joins TRBV5-4 to TRBJ2-5; 8 nucleotides align to TRBD1. The CDR3 region has the DNA TGTGCCAGCAGCGGACAGGGAGCGGAGACCCAGTACTTC. Translating it yields CASSGQGAETQYF.